This TCR beta chain was profiled in a study of Tregs in tolerant kidney transplant recipients. Unstimulated regulatory T cells (CD4+CD25+CD127-), CD4+CD25- non-regulatory cells, CD4 and CD8 cells were FACS-sorted from thawed PBMCs. Generated by immunoSEQ multiplex PCR, the TCRdb table keeps only in-frame clones and is missing some. This sample carries about 240,000 clones, 65% to 85% of them seen once, and the ten largest clones take roughly 0.67%. The sequencing input was CD4+ T cells from blood. This TCR was sampled from a human donor in good health.

CDR3 region: CASSYTQGVNQPQHF. The CDR3 DNA is TGTGCCAGCAGTTACACGCAGGGAGTTAATCAGCCCCAGCATTTT. The genes are TRBV6-6 and TRBJ1-5, with D possibly being TRBD1 (5 bases). Germline values: CDR1 MNHNY, CDR2 SVGAGI (reference sequence). V was cut by 2 bases and J by 4 bases, with 12 bases left in between. This CDR3 comprises 15 residues.